This TCR beta chain stems from a study of OX40 agonist ivuxolimab in advanced cancers. Turning to the study itself: Under the entry rules, prior anti-PD-1, anti-PD-L1 or anti-CTLA-4 therapy was allowed, and more than 35% had some.

Points on this clone: Antigen unknown.

General observations from the study: The study found that CD8+ T cells averaged more expanded clones than CD4+.

Sequencing was performed with immunoSEQ multiplex PCR; in TCRdb, only in-frame clones are kept and a portion is missing. Seen here are approximately 9,300 clones, more than 80% observed once, and the top ten hold roughly 13%. This TCR was recovered from an adult with an advanced solid tumor such as melanoma, head and neck, liver or kidney cancer. Sequenced here: CD4+ or CD8+ T cells sorted from blood, sampled in a trial of the OX40 agonist ivuxolimab.

The CDR3 sequence: CASSSDAGRGNTEAFF. The DNA for the CDR3 is TGTGCCAGCAGCTCGGACGCAGGGCGCGGGAACACTGAAGCTTTCTTT. The V call is TRBV9, the J call TRBJ1-1; D might be TRBD1 (5 bases). CDR1 is SGDLS and CDR2 is YYNGEE in the germline V gene. There are 16 residues in the CDR3. Trimming stripped 4 bases from V and 1 base from J, with 17 bases between.